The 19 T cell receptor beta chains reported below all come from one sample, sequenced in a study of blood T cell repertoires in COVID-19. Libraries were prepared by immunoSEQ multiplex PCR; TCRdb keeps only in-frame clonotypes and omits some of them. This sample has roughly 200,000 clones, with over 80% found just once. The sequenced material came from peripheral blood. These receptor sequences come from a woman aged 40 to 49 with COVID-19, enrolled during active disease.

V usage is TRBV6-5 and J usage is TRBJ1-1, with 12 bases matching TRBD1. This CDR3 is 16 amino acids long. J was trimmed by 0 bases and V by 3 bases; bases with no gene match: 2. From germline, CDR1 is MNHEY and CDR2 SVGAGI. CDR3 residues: CASSYGTGGLNTEAFF. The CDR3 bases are TGTGCCAGCAGTTATGGGACAGGGGGCCTGAACACTGAAGCTTTCTTT.

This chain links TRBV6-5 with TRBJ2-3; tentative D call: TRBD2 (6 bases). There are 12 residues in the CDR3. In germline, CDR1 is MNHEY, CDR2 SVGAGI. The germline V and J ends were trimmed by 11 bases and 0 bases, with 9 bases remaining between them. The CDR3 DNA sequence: TGTGCCGGGGGGAGAAGCACAGATACGCAGTATTTT. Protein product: CAGGRSTDTQYF.

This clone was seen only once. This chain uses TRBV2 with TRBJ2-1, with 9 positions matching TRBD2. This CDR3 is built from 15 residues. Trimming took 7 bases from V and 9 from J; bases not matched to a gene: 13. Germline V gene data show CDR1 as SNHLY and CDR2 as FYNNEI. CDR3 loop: CASKKLTSGSGEQFF. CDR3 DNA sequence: TGTGCCAGCAAAAAACTGACTAGCGGTTCGGGTGAGCAGTTCTTC.

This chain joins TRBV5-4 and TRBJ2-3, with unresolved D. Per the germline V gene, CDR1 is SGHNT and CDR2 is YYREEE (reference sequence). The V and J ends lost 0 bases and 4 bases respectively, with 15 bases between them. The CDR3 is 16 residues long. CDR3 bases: TGTGCCAGCAGCTTGGTCGGCGGCTCCCGCGCAGATACGCAGTATTTT. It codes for CASSLVGGSRADTQYF.

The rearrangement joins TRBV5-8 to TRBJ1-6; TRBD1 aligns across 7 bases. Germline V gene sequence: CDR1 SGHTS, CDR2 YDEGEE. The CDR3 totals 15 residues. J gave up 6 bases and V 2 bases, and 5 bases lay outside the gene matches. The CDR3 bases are TGTGCCAGCAGCTTTGGGGACAGTATTAATTCACCCCTCCACTTT. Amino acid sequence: CASSFGDSINSPLHF.

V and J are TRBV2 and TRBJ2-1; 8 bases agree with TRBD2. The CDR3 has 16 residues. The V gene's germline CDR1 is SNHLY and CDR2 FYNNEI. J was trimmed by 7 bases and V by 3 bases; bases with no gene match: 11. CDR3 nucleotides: TGTGCCAGCAGTGAGCCGGGAGGGCCCGATTTGAATGAGCAGTTCTTC. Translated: CASSEPGGPDLNEQFF.

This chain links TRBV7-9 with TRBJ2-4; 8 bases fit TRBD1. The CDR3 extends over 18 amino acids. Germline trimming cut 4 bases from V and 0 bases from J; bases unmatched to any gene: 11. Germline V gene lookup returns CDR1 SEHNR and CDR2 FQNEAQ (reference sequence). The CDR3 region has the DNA TGTGCCAGCAGCTCAACCTACAGGGGGATTCAAGCCAAAAACATTCAGTACTTC. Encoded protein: CASSSTYRGIQAKNIQYF. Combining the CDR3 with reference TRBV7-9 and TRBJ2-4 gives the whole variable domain DTGVSQNPRHKITKRGQNVTFRCDPISEHNRLYWYRQTLGQGPEFLTYFQNEAQLEKSRLLSDRFSAERPKGSFSTLEIQRTEQGDSAMYLCASSSTYRGIQAKNIQYFGAGTRLSVL.

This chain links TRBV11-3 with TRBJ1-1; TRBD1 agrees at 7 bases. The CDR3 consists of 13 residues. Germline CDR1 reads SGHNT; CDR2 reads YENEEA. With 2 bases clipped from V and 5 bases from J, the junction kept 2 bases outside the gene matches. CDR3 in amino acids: CASSLKGATEAFF. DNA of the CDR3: TGTGCCAGCAGCTTAAAGGGGGCGACTGAAGCTTTCTTT. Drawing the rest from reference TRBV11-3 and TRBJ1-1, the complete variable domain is EAGVVQSPRYKIIEKKQPVAFWCNPISGHNTLYWYLQNLGQGPELLIRYENEEAVDDSQLPKDRFSAERLKGVDSTLKIQPAELGDSAVYLCASSLKGATEAFFGQGTRLTVV.

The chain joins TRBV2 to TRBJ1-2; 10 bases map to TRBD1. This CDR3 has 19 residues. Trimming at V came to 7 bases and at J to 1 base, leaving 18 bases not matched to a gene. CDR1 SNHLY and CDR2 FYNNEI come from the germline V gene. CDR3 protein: CASISPLLGDRGGNYGYTF. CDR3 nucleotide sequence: TGTGCCAGCATTTCCCCCCTCTTAGGGGACAGGGGTGGTAACTATGGCTACACCTTC.

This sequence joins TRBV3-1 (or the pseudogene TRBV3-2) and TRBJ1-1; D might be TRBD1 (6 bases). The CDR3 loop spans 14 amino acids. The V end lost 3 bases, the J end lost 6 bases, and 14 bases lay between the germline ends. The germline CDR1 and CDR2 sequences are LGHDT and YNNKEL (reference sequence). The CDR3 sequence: CASSQVGGLAEAFF. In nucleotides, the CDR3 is TGTGCCAGCAGCCAGGTCGGGGGGCTGGCTGAAGCTTTCTTT.

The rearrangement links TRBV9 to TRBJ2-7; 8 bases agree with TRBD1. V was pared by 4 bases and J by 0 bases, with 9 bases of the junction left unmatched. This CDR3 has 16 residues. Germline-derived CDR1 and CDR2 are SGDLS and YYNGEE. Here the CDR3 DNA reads TGTGCCAGCAGCCGTACGCCGGGACAGGTCTCCTACGAGCAGTACTTC. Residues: CASSRTPGQVSYEQYF.

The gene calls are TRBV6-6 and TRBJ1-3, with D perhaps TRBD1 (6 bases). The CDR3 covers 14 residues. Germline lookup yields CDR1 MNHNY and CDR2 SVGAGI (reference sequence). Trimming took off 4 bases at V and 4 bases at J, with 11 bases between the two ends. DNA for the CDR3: TGTGCCAGCAGTTCCCAGGGGTCGGGAAACACCATATATTTT. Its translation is CASSSQGSGNTIYF.

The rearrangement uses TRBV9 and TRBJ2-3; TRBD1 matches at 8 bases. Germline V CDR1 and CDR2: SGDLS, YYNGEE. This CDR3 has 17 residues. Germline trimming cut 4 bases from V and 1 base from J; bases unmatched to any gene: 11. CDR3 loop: CASSLRQGSKGTDTQYF. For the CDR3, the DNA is TGTGCCAGCAGCCTTCGACAGGGGTCGAAGGGCACAGATACGCAGTATTTT.

In DNA, the CDR3 is TGTGCCAGCAGCGTAGGCACTAACTACGAGCAGTACTTC. It yields the protein CASSVGTNYEQYF. The genes are TRBV9 and TRBJ2-7; unclear D gene. The CDR3 loop spans 13 amino acids. The germline gives CDR1 SGDLS, CDR2 YYNGEE. Trimming took 0 bases from V and 3 from J, leaving 7 bases between them.

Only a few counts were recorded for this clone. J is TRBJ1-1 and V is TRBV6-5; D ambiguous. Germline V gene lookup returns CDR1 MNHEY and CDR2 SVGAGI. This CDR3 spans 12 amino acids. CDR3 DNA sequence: TGTTCCTCTTGTATGCTGGAGACCGAAGCTTTCTTT. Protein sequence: CSSCMLETEAFF.

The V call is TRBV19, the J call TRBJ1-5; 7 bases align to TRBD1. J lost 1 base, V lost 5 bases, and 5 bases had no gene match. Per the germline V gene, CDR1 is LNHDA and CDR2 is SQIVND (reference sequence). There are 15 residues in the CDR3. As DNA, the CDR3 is TGTGCCAGTAGTCCCCTGGACAGGAGCAATCAGCCCCAGCATTTT. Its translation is CASSPLDRSNQPQHF.

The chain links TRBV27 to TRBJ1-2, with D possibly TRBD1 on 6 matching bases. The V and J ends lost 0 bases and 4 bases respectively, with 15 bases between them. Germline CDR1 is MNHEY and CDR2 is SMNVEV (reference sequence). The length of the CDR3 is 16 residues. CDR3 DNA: TGTGCCAGCAGTTTATCGATCGCAGGGGCCTTCTATGGCTACACCTTC. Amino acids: CASSLSIAGAFYGYTF.

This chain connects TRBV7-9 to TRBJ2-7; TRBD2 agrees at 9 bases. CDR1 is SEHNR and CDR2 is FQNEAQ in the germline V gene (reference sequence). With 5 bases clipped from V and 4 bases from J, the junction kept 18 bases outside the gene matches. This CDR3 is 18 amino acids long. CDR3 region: CASSLRLGTGLAVYEQYF. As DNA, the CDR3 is TGTGCCAGCAGCCTTCGGCTCGGTACGGGACTAGCCGTGTACGAGCAGTACTTC.

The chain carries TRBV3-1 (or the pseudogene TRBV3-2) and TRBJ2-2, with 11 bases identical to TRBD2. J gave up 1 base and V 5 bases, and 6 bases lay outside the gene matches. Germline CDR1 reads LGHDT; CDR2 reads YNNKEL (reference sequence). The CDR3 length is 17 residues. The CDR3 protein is CASSDSGRDRNTGELFF. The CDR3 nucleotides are TGTGCCAGCAGCGATAGCGGGAGGGATCGGAACACCGGGGAGCTGTTTTTT.